This record covers a single TCR beta chain. The sample belongs to a study of blood T cell repertoires in COVID-19. Study summary: There were acute and convalescent COVID-19 samples, and they came from the United States, Italy and Spain. In each case, the material was cDNA or gDNA derived from T cells, B-cell-depleted T cells, or PBMCs.

The authors' processing: It was from reference gene primer amplification that nucleated cell counts were estimated. Sequencing used immunoSEQ multiplex PCR; TCRdb keeps in-frame clones, though not all of them. V and J calls and clone size are those listed in that table; D and trimming were worked out from the DNA. The data hold about 180,000 clones, with roughly nine tenths observed a single time. V lost 1 base to trimming and J lost 4 bases; unmatched junction nucleotides: 8. The germline gives CDR1 SGHRS, CDR2 YFSETQ. This CDR3 region has 16 residues. The chain uses TRBV5-1 and TRBJ2-1; 7 bases are a match to TRBD1. This receptor was identified in a man in his 70s with active or convalescent COVID-19. Sequencing used peripheral blood. The CDR3, as DNA: TGCGCCAGCAGCTTGTCCCCGGACAGGCCGTACAATGAGCAGTTCTTC. It specifies CASSLSPDRPYNEQFF.